This T cell receptor beta chain came from a study of identical twins. Template switching created a universal primer site, and the cDNA included unique molecular identifiers. Each CDR3 protein gets one entry after TCRdb re-called the 5' RACE reads with MiXCR. The table records 500,000 to 600,000 distinct CDR3 sequences, 22% of them present only once. These records were also assigned to another study, of T cells expressing NK-cell markers. Turning to that study: Sorted CD3+CD56+NKG2C+, CD3+CD56+NKG2C- and CD3+CD56-NKG2C+ T-cell subsets were beta-chain profiled. Whether the expanded NKG2C+ T cell clones recognized HCMV remained unclear.

The sample consisted of CD4+ T cells sorted from blood. This TCR was recovered from a woman between 18 and 30 years old in good health.

Here the CDR3 DNA reads TGTGCCAGCAGCACTACACGGGACAGGGGGACCACCGGGGAGCTGTTTTTT. Its translation is CASSTTRDRGTTGELFF. The chain employs TRBV7-2 and TRBJ2-2, with TRBD1 matching over 11 bases. J was trimmed by 4 bases and V by 5 bases; bases with no gene match: 9. The CDR3 has 17 amino acids. From germline, CDR1 is SGHTA and CDR2 FQGNSA.